The 22 T cell receptor beta chains below come from one sample, sequenced in a study of blood T cell repertoires in COVID-19. The repertoire was sequenced with immunoSEQ multiplex PCR; TCRdb's copy has only in-frame clones and lacks some. Of under 350,000 clones listed, 86% are singletons. The sequenced sample consisted of peripheral blood. All receptors derive from a man younger than 35 with active or convalescent COVID-19.

The chain has TRBV28 and TRBJ2-2, with a weak D call TRBD1 (5 bases). This CDR3 contains 16 residues. Germline V gene sequence: CDR1 MDHEN, CDR2 SYDVKM. Trimming took off 5 bases at V and 1 base at J, with 14 bases between the two ends. The CDR3 here is CASSTETAWNTGELFF. Written as DNA, the CDR3 is TGTGCCAGCAGTACCGAGACAGCATGGAACACCGGGGAGCTGTTTTTT.

The chain employs TRBV3-1 (or the pseudogene TRBV3-2) and TRBJ2-7; D is undetermined. Germline V CDR1 and CDR2: LGHDT, YNNKEL (reference sequence). V lost 2 bases, J lost 6 bases, and 8 bases lay in between. There are 12 residues in the CDR3. Here the CDR3 DNA reads TGTGCCAGCAGCCAATCCAGTACCGAGCAGTACTTC. Residues: CASSQSSTEQYF.

CDR3 sequence: CASSGGHLPNSPLHF. The CDR3, as DNA: TGCGCCAGCAGTGGGGGACATCTGCCTAATTCACCCCTCCACTTT. V and J are TRBV10-1 and TRBJ1-6; possibly TRBD1 for D (6 bases). Trimming shortened V by 4 bases and J by 6 bases, and 13 bases separated the two germline ends. Germline lookup yields CDR1 WNHNN and CDR2 SYGVQD (reference sequence). This CDR3 is 15 amino acids long.

The V call is TRBV27, the J call TRBJ1-1; D gene uncertain. Germline V gives CDR1 MNHEY, CDR2 SMNVEV (reference sequence). The V and J ends lost 10 bases and 3 bases respectively, with 18 bases between them. The CDR3 is 14 amino acids. CDR3 region: CAIGGPRKDTEAFF. The DNA of the CDR3 is TGTGCCATTGGCGGCCCCCGTAAGGACACTGAAGCTTTCTTT.

This clone has a single count. The CDR3 nucleotides read TGTGCCAGCAGCACAGGGTTTTACAGCAATCAGCCCCAGCATTTT. It translates to CASSTGFYSNQPQHF. The chain joins TRBV2 to TRBJ1-5; weak D call: TRBD1 (6 bases). V shed 6 bases and J shed 1 base, with 13 bases lying between them. This CDR3 is 15 amino acids long. CDR1 is SNHLY, CDR2 FYNNEI, per germline.

In nucleotides, the CDR3 is TGTGCCACCAGTGGGGGGCACGAAGACTCCTACAATGAGCAGTTCTTC. It codes for CATSGGHEDSYNEQFF. The rearrangement links TRBV24-1 to TRBJ2-1, with D maybe TRBD1 (6 bases). Trimming left V 5 bases short and J 0 bases short, with 13 bases between. CDR3 length equals 16 residues. Germline values: CDR1 KGHDR, CDR2 SFDVKD.

The chain recombines TRBV30 with TRBJ1-1, with 7 positions matching TRBD1. Per germline, CDR1 GTSNPN and CDR2 SVGIG (reference sequence). The CDR3 runs to 12 residues. The V segment lost 3 bases and the J segment 11 bases; nucleotides outside the gene matches: 9. CDR3 region: CAWRSGGLDAFF. The DNA for the CDR3 is TGTGCCTGGAGGTCAGGGGGGCTTGATGCTTTCTTT.

This clone was counted at least ten times. The V and J genes are TRBV29-1 and TRBJ1-3, with D maybe TRBD1 (6 bases). The CDR3 sequence is 13 residues long. CDR1 and CDR2 (germline): SQVTM, ANQGSEA. Deletions cut 6 bases from V and 2 bases from J, with 11 bases between. CDR3 protein: CSVQGGTGNTIYF. DNA for the CDR3: TGCAGCGTACAGGGCGGCACTGGAAACACCATATATTTT.

This chain connects TRBV7-9 to TRBJ2-2, with 7 bases that match TRBD1. Trimming took 10 bases from V and 1 from J; bases not matched to a gene: 9. The CDR3 sequence is 15 residues long. The germline V gene encodes CDR1 SEHNR and CDR2 FQNEAQ (reference sequence). The DNA for the CDR3 is TGTGCCACCGGAACGACAGGGCTGAACACCGGGGAGCTGTTTTTT. Translation gives CATGTTGLNTGELFF.

The chain uses TRBV5-1 and TRBJ2-3, with TRBD1 identical over 7 bases. Germline V gene lookup returns CDR1 SGHRS and CDR2 YFSETQ. This CDR3 contains 15 residues. Trimming removed 2 bases from V and 1 base from J; junction bases left unmatched: 4. The CDR3, as DNA: TGCGCCAGCAGCTTTGAGGGGGCGCGCACAGATACGCAGTATTTT. It specifies CASSFEGARTDTQYF. Based on the CDR3 plus reference TRBV5-1 and TRBJ2-3, the full variable domain is KAGVTQTPRYLIKTRGQQVTLSCSPISGHRSVSWYQQTPGQGLQFLFEYFSETQRNKGNFPGRFSGRQFSNSRSEMNVSTLELGDSALYLCASSFEGARTDTQYFGPGTRLTVL.

The rearrangement links TRBV7-9 to TRBJ2-1; TRBD2 aligns across 7 bases. CDR1 and CDR2 (germline): SEHNR, FQNEAQ (reference sequence). V lost 5 bases and J lost 10; bases outside the gene matches: 11. CDR3 size: 14 residues. CDR3 residues: CASSRGVALREQFF. The CDR3 DNA follows: TGTGCCAGCAGCCGGGGGGTAGCCTTGAGGGAGCAGTTCTTC.

The rearrangement uses TRBV11-3 and TRBJ2-1, with TRBD2 matching over 9 bases. The CDR3 is 16 residues long. With 5 bases clipped from V and 5 bases from J, the junction kept 10 bases outside the gene matches. In germline, CDR1 is SGHNT, CDR2 YENEEA. The CDR3 region is CASSAFSSGTNNEQFF. In nucleotides, the CDR3 is TGTGCCAGCAGCGCCTTCTCTAGCGGGACTAACAATGAGCAGTTCTTC.

The CDR3 loop is CATSDPGTSGTRSSYNEQFF. The CDR3 region has the DNA TGTGCCACCAGTGATCCCGGGACTAGCGGGACCCGGAGCTCCTACAATGAGCAGTTCTTC. This chain connects TRBV24-1 to TRBJ2-1, with 13 bases matching TRBD2. CDR1 is KGHDR and CDR2 is SFDVKD in the germline V gene. After removal of 3 bases from V and 0 bases from J, the junction contained 10 bases not matched to a gene. The CDR3 is 20 residues long.

The chain joins TRBV24-1 to TRBJ2-1; maybe TRBD1 (5 bases). CDR3 length equals 16 residues. Germline CDR1 and CDR2: KGHDR and SFDVKD. Trimming removed 3 bases at V and 0 bases at J, with 11 bases between. CDR3 sequence: CATSDRGSGSYNEQFF. The DNA for the CDR3 is TGTGCCACCAGTGATAGGGGCAGTGGCTCCTACAATGAGCAGTTCTTC.

The chain employs TRBV28 and TRBJ1-2, with 7 nucleotides matching TRBD1. CDR1 is MDHEN, CDR2 SYDVKM, per germline. The CDR3 covers 13 residues. V lost 4 bases and J lost 5; bases outside the gene matches: 4. The CDR3 here is CASSSEQGYGYTF. The CDR3 nucleotides read TGTGCCAGCAGTTCAGAACAGGGGTATGGCTACACCTTC.

This clone occurred once. The rearrangement uses TRBV7-2 and TRBJ2-5; a possible D gene is TRBD1 (5 bases). The V gene lost 5 bases and the J gene lost 5 bases, with 18 bases spanning the gap. Looked up from germline, CDR1 is SGHTA and CDR2 is FQGNSA. This CDR3 has 15 residues. As DNA, the CDR3 is TGTGCCAGCAGCCCGCTGTTTGGGGCAGGGGAGACCCAGTACTTC. Protein: CASSPLFGAGETQYF. Together with reference TRBV7-2 and TRBJ2-5, the CDR3 gives the full variable domain: GAGVSQSPSNKVTEKGKDVELRCDPISGHTALYWYRQSLGQGLEFLIYFQGNSAPDKSGLPSDRFSAERTGGSVSTLTIQRTQQEDSAVYLCASSPLFGAGETQYFGPGTRLLVL.

This chain links TRBV5-1 with TRBJ2-7; D might be TRBD1 (6 bases). This CDR3 contains 12 residues. Germline V lookup: CDR1 SGHRS, CDR2 YFSETQ. Trimming removed 4 bases from V and 3 bases from J, with 8 bases in between. This CDR3 is CASSPDSYEQYF. CDR3 sequence (DNA): TGCGCCAGCAGCCCGGACAGCTACGAGCAGTACTTC.

This chain connects TRBV5-5 to TRBJ2-3; D might be TRBD2 (6 bases). The CDR3 has 15 amino acids. Trimming removed 4 bases at V and 6 bases at J, with 18 bases between. Germline CDR1 reads SGHKS; CDR2 reads YYEKEE (reference sequence). The CDR3 sequence is CASSPEGSSVDTQYF. CDR3 bases: TGTGCCAGCAGCCCGGAGGGTTCCTCGGTTGATACGCAGTATTTT.

V is TRBV6-5 and J is TRBJ2-7; 8 bases line up with TRBD1. The J segment lost 2 bases and the V segment lost 6 bases, leaving 9 bases of the junction unmatched. The CDR3 consists of 15 residues. Germline V gene data show CDR1 as MNHEY and CDR2 as SVGAGI. The chain's CDR3 is CASRSGTGETYEQYF. Here the CDR3 DNA reads TGTGCCAGCAGATCTGGGACAGGCGAAACCTACGAGCAGTACTTC.

This sequence joins TRBV28 and TRBJ1-4; TRBD1 aligns across 8 bases. The length of the CDR3 is 13 residues. Germline loops: CDR1 MDHEN, CDR2 SYDVKM. The junction had 3 bases not matched to a gene; V was cut back by 6 bases and J by 6 bases. In nucleotides, the CDR3 is TGTGCCAGCAGCCAGACAGGGGATGAAAAACTGTTTTTT. As protein: CASSQTGDEKLFF.

The rearrangement uses TRBV10-3 and TRBJ2-5, with 9 bases identical to TRBD2. After removal of 7 bases from V and 5 bases from J, the junction contained 11 bases not matched to a gene. The CDR3 loop spans 15 amino acids. The germline CDR1 and CDR2 sequences are ENHRY and SYGVKD. CDR3 bases: TGTGCCATCATGGAGACTAGCGGTAACCCCGAGACCCAGTACTTC. Its translation: CAIMETSGNPETQYF.

The V call is TRBV9, the J call TRBJ2-4, with a possible D match to TRBD1 (6 bases). Trimming cost V 4 bases and J 4 bases, with 12 bases left between them. CDR3 length: 14 residues. Germline CDR1 reads SGDLS; CDR2 reads YYNGEE. CDR3 residues: CASSPTGTKNIQYF. DNA for the CDR3: TGTGCCAGCAGCCCCACCGGGACAAAAAACATTCAGTACTTC. The whole variable domain, remainder taken from reference TRBV9 and TRBJ2-4, is DSGVTQTPKHLITATGQRVTLRCSPRSGDLSVYWYQQSLDQGLQFLIQYYNGEERAKGNILERFSAQQFPDLHSELNLSSLELGDSALYFCASSPTGTKNIQYFGAGTRLSVL.